These 20 T cell receptor beta chains were sequenced from one sample in a study of low-dose radiotherapy and immunotherapy resistance in tumors. PCR amplification of the TCRs was performed with Phusion for 20 PCR cycles, and it relied on a constant-region primer together with a V-primer adapter. MiXCR, applied by TCRdb to the reads, yields one record per CDR3 protein. The sample has tens of thousands of distinct CDR3 sequences, approximately 10% seen once. Noted time point: before trial treatment. Sequencing was performed on PBMCs, taken before treatment. Every receptor here comes from a female donor with ovarian cancer.

J is TRBJ1-1 and V is TRBV19, with D tentatively TRBD1 (6 bases). This CDR3 has 15 residues. The germline CDR1 and CDR2 sequences are LNHDA and SQIVND (reference sequence). The ends were cut back, 9 bases at V and 1 base at J, with 18 bases in the middle. The CDR3 loop reads CASRAEGGGNTEAFF. For the CDR3, the DNA is TGTGCCAGCCGAGCCGAGGGGGGAGGGAACACTGAAGCTTTCTTT.

The chain carries TRBV6-5 and TRBJ1-2; 9 positions match TRBD1. V trimming: 5 bases; J trimming: 5 bases; junction bases outside the gene matches: 6. This CDR3 contains 14 residues. Looked up from germline, CDR1 is MNHEY and CDR2 is SVGAGI. CDR3 nucleotides: TGTGCCAGCAGTCAGACCGGGACAGGGTATGGCTACACCTTC. Its protein product is CASSQTGTGYGYTF.

Many counts were recorded for this clonotype. This chain uses TRBV3-1 with TRBJ1-2; D remains ambiguous. Trimming left V 4 bases short and J 7 bases short, with 16 bases between. Germline V gene lookup returns CDR1 LGHDT and CDR2 YNNKEL (reference sequence). The CDR3 is 14 residues long. The CDR3 bases are TGTGCCAGCAGCCCCCTTACGTTGGGAGCTGGCTACACCTTC. Translated, it gives CASSPLTLGAGYTF.

In this sample, this clonotype turned up many times. The chain links TRBV4-1 to TRBJ2-3; D remains unclear. From germline, CDR1 is MGHRA and CDR2 YSYEKL. The CDR3 has 13 amino acids. Trimming stripped 0 bases from V and 3 bases from J, with 4 bases between. The CDR3 reads CASSQDGTDTQYF. In nucleotides, the CDR3 is TGCGCCAGCAGCCAAGATGGAACAGATACGCAGTATTTT.

This clonotype appeared many times. J is TRBJ2-3 and V is TRBV5-1, with no clear D. Germline CDR1 reads SGHRS; CDR2 reads YFSETQ. The CDR3 covers 16 residues. The V end lost 1 base, the J end lost 3 bases, and 15 bases lay between the germline ends. CDR3 sequence: CASSLSVAQGTDTQYF. The DNA of the CDR3 is TGCGCCAGCAGCTTGTCAGTAGCCCAAGGGACAGATACGCAGTATTTT.

This clonotype appeared many times. The V call is TRBV7-9, the J call TRBJ2-3, with D unclear. Germline CDR1 and CDR2: SEHNR and FQNEAQ (reference sequence). This CDR3 has 13 amino acids. The germline V and J ends were trimmed by 5 bases and 6 bases, with 12 bases remaining between them. DNA for the CDR3: TGTGCCAGCAGCCCCGCTCGGATCGATACGCAGTATTTT. Translated, it gives CASSPARIDTQYF.

Concerning this clonotype itself: A single base is all that separates this from a far larger clone, so a read error is likely. The chain carries TRBV12-3 or TRBV12-4 and TRBJ2-7, with D possibly being TRBD1 or TRBD2 (5 bases each). The J call may be in error: the DNA end matches TRBJ2-5 better. CDR3 length equals 15 residues. CDR3 bases: TGTGCCAGCAGTTTTCGAGGGACCTCCCTAGAGACCCAGTACTTC. It codes for CASSFRGTSLETQYF.

This clonotype was observed at least ten times. The chain joins TRBV12-3 or TRBV12-4 to TRBJ2-3, with a weak D call TRBD1 (6 bases). The V gene lost 1 base and the J gene lost 3 bases, with 8 bases spanning the gap. This CDR3 has 14 amino acids. The CDR3: CASSLEGTTDTQYF. In nucleotides, the CDR3 is TGTGCCAGCAGTTTAGAGGGGACAACAGATACGCAGTATTTT.

This clonotype was seen many times. The V gene is TRBV6-6, the J gene TRBJ2-7; the match to TRBD2 covers 9 bases. J gave up 4 bases and V 0 bases, and 7 bases lay outside the gene matches. CDR1 and CDR2 (germline): MNHNY, SVGAGI (reference sequence). This CDR3 region has 16 residues. This CDR3 is CASSYSAGGPGYEQYF. The CDR3 coding sequence is TGTGCCAGCAGTTACTCCGCGGGGGGGCCTGGGTACGAGCAGTACTTC.

This clonotype was detected many times. J is TRBJ2-3 and V is TRBV2; 10 bases are shared with TRBD1. In germline, CDR1 is SNHLY, CDR2 FYNNEI. CDR3 length: 15 residues. The trim removed 5 bases at V and 3 bases at J, leaving 5 bases unmatched. The CDR3 loop reads CASSKDRGRTDTQYF. The CDR3 DNA is TGTGCCAGCAGTAAGGACAGGGGGAGGACAGATACGCAGTATTTT. The whole variable domain, remainder taken from reference TRBV2 and TRBJ2-3, is EPEVTQTPSHQVTQMGQEVILRCVPISNHLYFYWYRQILGQKVEFLVSFYNNEISEKSEIFDDQFSVERPDGSNFTLKIRSTKLEDSAMYFCASSKDRGRTDTQYFGPGTRLTVL.

With regard to this clonotype: With a far larger clone one base away, a read error is the likely cause. The chain is built from TRBV27 and TRBJ2-5, with D hard to call. The CDR3 totals 14 residues. Between the trimmed V and J ends, which lost 7 bases and 3 bases, there was a span of 15 bases. Germline CDR1 and CDR2: MNHEY and SMNVEV (reference sequence). CDR3 nucleotide sequence: TGTGCCAGCACTAAGAGGACGGGTGAAGAGACCCAGTACTTC. Translated, it gives CASTKRTGEETQYF.

This clonotype was found many times. V and J are TRBV4-1 and TRBJ2-2; TRBD2 agrees at 9 bases. There are 16 residues in the CDR3. The V and J ends lost 4 bases and 2 bases, in that order; junction bases with no gene match: 5. Germline CDR1 is MGHRA and CDR2 is YSYEKL. In DNA, the CDR3 is TGCGCCAGCAGCCTCCTAGCGGGGCCAAACACCGGGGAGCTGTTTTTT. It is translated as CASSLLAGPNTGELFF.

This clonotype showed up many times. The rearrangement uses TRBV20-1 and TRBJ1-6; the D gene is possibly TRBD1 (5 bases). The germline V and J ends were trimmed by 0 bases and 6 bases, with 12 bases remaining between them. The CDR3 loop spans 15 amino acids. Germline V gene data show CDR1 as DFQATT and CDR2 as SNEGSKA (reference sequence). Written as DNA, the CDR3 is TGCAGTGCTAGAGATCAGGGTCGGGGTAATTCACCCCTCCACTTT. Protein: CSARDQGRGNSPLHF.

This clonotype was found many times. The chain couples TRBV4-1 to TRBJ2-1; D is uncertain. V was cut by 1 base and J by 1 base, with 11 bases left in between. Germline CDR1 is MGHRA and CDR2 is YSYEKL. CDR3 length: 16 residues. CDR3 sequence: CASSQVDIISYNEQFF. The CDR3 DNA sequence: TGCGCCAGCAGCCAAGTAGACATTATTTCCTACAATGAGCAGTTCTTC.

This clonotype showed up many times. This chain connects TRBV28 to TRBJ2-2; D gene ambiguous. This CDR3 spans 13 amino acids. In germline, CDR1 is MDHEN, CDR2 SYDVKM. Trimming left V 2 bases short and J 4 bases short, with 5 bases between. In nucleotides, the CDR3 is TGTGCCAGCAGTTTACCGGGCACCGGGGAGCTGTTTTTT. Protein: CASSLPGTGELFF.

V usage is TRBV20-1 and J usage is TRBJ1-2, with 8 bases aligning to TRBD1. This CDR3 is 17 amino acids long. Losses at the gene ends were 0 bases for V and 0 bases for J; bases not matched to a gene: 9. Germline CDR1 DFQATT, CDR2 SNEGSKA (reference sequence). The CDR3 DNA sequence: TGCAGTGCTAGAGAGGATGCCGGGACAGGAGCTAACTATGGCTACACCTTC. Protein sequence: CSAREDAGTGANYGYTF.

Many counts were recorded for this clonotype. The CDR3 DNA is TGTGCCAGCAGCACTACAGGAGACAAAAACTATGGCTACACCTTC. It is translated as CASSTTGDKNYGYTF. V is TRBV11-2 and J is TRBJ1-2; maybe TRBD1 (5 bases). This CDR3 contains 15 residues. CDR1 and CDR2 from the germline V gene are SGHAT and FQNNGV. Trimming cost V 5 bases and J 2 bases, with 15 bases left between them.

The chain recombines TRBV28 with TRBJ2-7; D gene uncertain. Germline loops: CDR1 MDHEN, CDR2 SYDVKM. This CDR3 region has 14 residues. V shed 5 bases and J shed 4 bases, with 15 bases lying between them. CDR3 amino acids: CASSRQRPPYEQYF. CDR3 bases: TGTGCCAGCAGTCGTCAAAGACCGCCTTACGAGCAGTACTTC.

This clonotype was seen ten or more times. V and J are TRBV11-2 and TRBJ2-2; D is perhaps TRBD2 (5 bases). The CDR3 extends over 15 amino acids. The ends were cut back, 1 base at V and 4 bases at J, with 10 bases in the middle. CDR1 and CDR2 (germline): SGHAT, FQNNGV. CDR3 loop: CASSLGGSPTGELFF. CDR3 nucleotides: TGTGCCAGCAGCTTAGGTGGGAGCCCCACCGGGGAGCTGTTTTTT. Full variable domain (rest looked up from reference TRBV11-2 and TRBJ2-2): EAGVAQSPRYKIIEKRQSVAFWCNPISGHATLYWYQQILGQGPKLLIQFQNNGVVDDSQLPKDRFSAERLKGVDSTLKIQPAKLEDSAVYLCASSLGGSPTGELFFGEGSRLTVL.

This clonotype occurred many times. V is TRBV5-6 and J is TRBJ2-1; TRBD2 matches at 8 bases. Germline CDR1 and CDR2: SGHDT and YYEEEE. This CDR3 is 18 amino acids long. The J segment lost 5 bases and the V segment lost 4 bases, leaving 17 bases of the junction unmatched. CDR3 bases: TGTGCCAGCAGCCAGTACAAAGGAGCGGGGGTAAGGAACAATGAGCAGTTCTTC. Protein: CASSQYKGAGVRNNEQFF.